These T cell receptor beta chains were read from a single sample in a study of prognosis after radiotherapy for stage I lung cancer. TCRdb re-derived calls from the multiplex PCR reads in MiXCR, one entry per CDR3 protein. The sample consists of tens of thousands of distinct CDR3 sequences, less than 25% of them appearing once. Specimen: PBMCs, collected before or after stereotactic body radiation therapy (not recorded which). These receptors originate from a donor over 45 with non-small cell lung cancer. Both conserved end residues are part of each CDR3. A D gene is named only where the DNA matches it firmly. Clone size is shown for a subset of rows, as once, few, many or a class of expanded clone.

TRBJ2-2 - many TRBV5-1 CASSLGGGLTGELFF TGCGCCAGCAGCTTGGGCGGGGGCCTGACCGGGGAGCTGTTTTTT
TRBJ2-1 TRBD1 many TRBV9 CASSVRDRGLYEQFF TGTGCCAGCAGCGTCCGGGACAGGGGATTGTATGAGCAGTTCTTC
TRBJ2-2 - - TRBV28 CAALAGNTLELFF TGTGCCGCCCTAGCAGGGAACACCCTGGAGCTGTTTTTT
TRBJ1-3 - many TRBV5-1 CASSLGTGNTIYF TGCGCCAGCAGCTTGGGTACTGGAAACACCATATATTTT
TRBJ2-2 TRBD2 many TRBV11-2 CASSLGASGRAGELFF TGTGCCAGCAGCTTAGGGGCTAGCGGGAGGGCCGGGGAGCTGTTTTTT
TRBJ1-1 - many TRBV20-1 CSAREHYNTEAFF TGCAGTGCTAGAGAACATTATAACACTGAAGCTTTCTTT
TRBJ2-1 TRBD2 many TRBV19 CASSGRVTYNEQFF TGTGCCAGCAGCGGGAGGGTAACCTACAATGAGCAGTTCTTC
TRBJ2-1 - many TRBV6-1 CASRVLNEQFF TGTGCCAGCCGGGTCCTCAATGAGCAGTTCTTC
TRBJ1-6 - many TRBV3-1 CASSLSDSPLHF TGTGCCAGCAGCCTCTCCGATTCACCCCTCCACTTT
TRBJ2-7 - many TRBV15 CATSRDTARPEKKSYEQYF TGTGCCACCAGCAGAGATACCGCAAGACCTGAAAAGAAATCCTACGAGCAGTACTTC
TRBJ1-2 TRBD1 many TRBV20-1 CSAQEVSPTGYYGYTF TGCAGTGCTCAGGAAGTCAGCCCGACAGGGTACTATGGCTACACCTTC
TRBJ1-6 TRBD1 many TRBV20-1 CSASESGTGSPLHF TGCAGTGCTAGTGAATCAGGGACAGGGTCACCCCTCCACTTT
TRBJ2-5 - many TRBV6-1 CASSVGGTQYF TGTGCCAGCAGTGTCGGCGGGACCCAGTACTTC
TRBJ2-3 - - TRBV6-2/TRBV6-3 CAGSELAGKGVTDTQYF TGTGCCGGCAGTGAACTCGCCGGGAAAGGGGTCACAGATACGCAGTATTTT
TRBJ2-7 - many TRBV28 CASSTNDVSSYEQYF TGTGCCAGCAGCACGAATGACGTGAGCTCCTACGAGCAGTACTTC
TRBJ2-2 - many TRBV5-1 CASSPGGNRELFF TGCGCCAGCAGCCCCGGGGGAAACCGGGAGCTGTTTTTT
TRBJ2-7 TRBD1 many TRBV5-8 CASSPRTGNYEQYF TGTGCCAGCAGCCCCCGGACAGGGAACTACGAGCAGTACTTC
TRBJ2-7 TRBD1 many TRBV5-1 CASSPGWGQGYEQYF TGCGCCAGCAGCCCCGGGTGGGGACAGGGGTACGAGCAGTACTTC
TRBJ2-7 - - TRBV15 CASRDTARPEKKSYEQYF TGTGCCAGCAGAGATACCGCAAGACCTGAAAAGAAATCCTACGAGCAGTACTTC
TRBJ1-5 - many TRBV2 CASRQVSNQPQHF TGTGCCAGCAGACAGGTTAGCAATCAGCCCCAGCATTTT
TRBJ2-7 TRBD2 many TRBV6-1 CASSEGTSGDNYEQYF TGTGCCAGCAGTGAAGGGACTAGCGGAGATAACTACGAGCAGTACTTC
TRBJ2-7 - many TRBV3-1 CASSQDTYGSYEQYF TGTGCCAGCAGCCAAGATACGTACGGCTCCTACGAGCAGTACTTC
TRBJ1-5 TRBD1 many TRBV25-1 CASGTGGGNQPQHF TGTGCCAGCGGTACAGGGGGCGGGAATCAGCCCCAGCATTTT
TRBJ2-1 - many TRBV6-2/TRBV6-3 CASSYFEQGEQFF TGTGCCAGCAGTTACTTTGAGCAGGGTGAGCAGTTCTTC
TRBJ1-1 - many TRBV28 CASSSSGVYMNTEAFF TGTGCCAGCAGTTCCTCAGGGGTCTACATGAACACTGAAGCTTTCTTT
TRBJ2-6 - many TRBV6-5 CASSYQAGLSGANVLTF TGTGCCAGCAGTTATCAGGCGGGCTTATCTGGGGCCAACGTCCTGACTTTC
TRBJ2-5 - many TRBV20-1 CSVPPEGKKTQYF TGCAGTGTTCCACCGGAGGGAAAAAAGACCCAGTACTTC
TRBJ1-6 - many TRBV4-1 CASSSRRVNSPLHF TGCGCCAGCAGCTCCCGACGGGTTAATTCACCCCTCCACTTT
TRBJ1-6 TRBD1 many TRBV28 CASSIGQGAYNSPLHF TGTGCCAGCAGTATAGGACAGGGGGCTTATAATTCACCCCTCCACTTT
TRBJ2-7 - - TRBV12-3/TRBV12-4 CASSLSQTGDRYEQYF TGTGCCAGCAGTTTATCCCAAACAGGTGATCGGTACGAGCAGTACTTC
TRBJ2-1 - many TRBV28 CASSLGQGNEQFF TGTGCCAGCAGTTTGGGGCAGGGCAATGAGCAGTTCTTC
TRBJ2-1 - many TRBV20-1 CSPHRGGPSSYNEQFF TGCAGTCCCCATCGCGGGGGCCCTAGCTCCTACAATGAGCAGTTCTTC
TRBJ2-1 TRBD2 many TRBV7-3 CASSLRPRGLAGGNEQFF TGTGCCAGCAGCTTAAGACCAAGGGGACTAGCGGGGGGAAATGAGCAGTTCTTC
TRBJ1-4 TRBD1 many TRBV5-6 CASSLAAGGEKLFF TGTGCCAGCAGCTTGGCGGCAGGGGGGGAAAAACTGTTTTTT
TRBJ2-5 TRBD2 many TRBV3-1 CASSQVASGSAQGETQYF TGTGCCAGCAGCCAAGTTGCTAGCGGGAGCGCTCAGGGAGAGACCCAGTACTTC
TRBJ2-7 - - TRBV20-1 CSARVLATYEQYF TGCAGTGCTAGGGTTCTAGCGACCTACGAGCAGTACTTC
TRBJ1-1 - many TRBV20-1 CSGPDFANLNTEAFF TGCAGTGGCCCCGACTTCGCCAATTTGAACACTGAAGCTTTCTTT
TRBJ2-7 - many TRBV2 CASRDTYEQYF TGTGCCAGCAGGGACACCTACGAGCAGTACTTC
TRBJ2-1 TRBD2 many TRBV20-1 CSAWTSGDYNEQFF TGCAGTGCTTGGACTAGCGGCGACTACAATGAGCAGTTCTTC
TRBJ1-1 TRBD1 many TRBV25-1 CASSPHPGQGAGMNTEAFF TGTGCCAGCAGTCCCCACCCGGGACAGGGGGCGGGGATGAACACTGAAGCTTTCTTT
TRBJ1-1 - many TRBV12-3/TRBV12-4 CASSREAGNTEAFF TGTGCCAGCAGTCGGGAGGCGGGGAACACTGAAGCTTTCTTT
TRBJ2-3 - many TRBV12-3/TRBV12-4 CASSTMDTQYF TGTGCCAGCAGTACAATGGATACGCAGTATTTT
TRBJ1-5 TRBD1 - TRBV20-1 CSARSDRGGRDQPQHF TGCAGTGCTAGATCCGACAGGGGGGGTAGGGATCAGCCCCAGCATTTT
TRBJ1-4 - many TRBV15 CATSRDLQAEKLFF TGTGCCACCAGCAGAGATTTGCAGGCTGAAAAACTGTTTTTT
TRBJ2-1 TRBD2 few TRBV20-1 CSPIGTSGRQSSYNEQFF TGCAGTCCAATCGGGACTAGCGGGCGTCAGAGCTCCTACAATGAGCAGTTCTTC
TRBJ1-6 TRBD1 many TRBV28 CASSPDRGNSPLHF TGTGCCAGCAGTCCCGACAGGGGGAATTCACCCCTCCACTTT
TRBJ2-7 TRBD2 many TRBV28 CASSRGTSVGEQYF TGTGCCAGCAGTCGGGGGACTAGCGTTGGCGAGCAGTACTTC
TRBJ2-7 - many TRBV19 CASSAPGRTASYEQYF TGTGCCAGTAGCGCCCCGGGGCGGACGGCCTCCTACGAGCAGTACTTC
TRBJ2-3 TRBD2 - TRBV7-2 CASSLAGGAEDTQYF TGTGCCAGTAGCTTAGCCGGGGGGGCGGAAGATACGCAGTATTTT
TRBJ2-3 TRBD2 many TRBV20-1 CSADGLAGGPAGTDTQYF TGCAGTGCTGACGGACTAGCGGGGGGGCCAGCAGGCACAGATACGCAGTATTTT
TRBJ2-5 - few TRBV7-2 CASSSPGTRETQYF TGTGCCAGCAGCTCCCCCGGGACCCGAGAGACCCAGTACTTC
TRBJ2-5 - - TRBV15 CATSRGGARETQYF TGTGCCACCAGCAGAGGGGGGGCTAGGGAGACCCAGTACTTC
TRBJ2-1 - many TRBV20-1 CSARDLSDYVRGEQFF TGCAGTGCTAGAGATCTTAGCGACTACGTGCGAGGTGAGCAGTTCTTC
TRBJ1-4 - many TRBV2 CASSEADLGTLEKLFF TGTGCCAGCAGTGAAGCGGATTTGGGGACATTAGAAAAACTGTTTTTT
TRBJ2-5 - many TRBV12-3/TRBV12-4 CASSPGETQYF TGTGCCAGCAGTCCTGGGGAGACCCAGTACTTC
TRBJ2-5 TRBD2 few TRBV10-2 CASSLSSGRASVKTQYF TGCGCCAGCAGTTTATCTAGCGGGAGGGCCTCAGTAAAGACCCAGTACTTC
TRBJ1-2 - many TRBV6-5 CASSYSLYPGPAALYGYTF TGTGCCAGCAGTTACTCACTGTATCCAGGCCCCGCTGCCTTATATGGCTACACCTTC
TRBJ2-6 - many TRBV20-1 CSARGRGGSSGANVLTF TGCAGTGCTAGGGGCAGGGGTGGGTCTTCTGGGGCCAACGTCCTGACTTTC
TRBJ2-5 - many TRBV2 CASRTRDLQETQYF TGTGCCAGCAGGACGCGGGACTTACAAGAGACCCAGTACTTC